The 10 T cell receptor beta chains below were found in one sample sequenced in a study of blood T cells in healthy people across ages (dated by TCRdb to 2014 to 2015). Libraries were constructed by 5' RACE. TCRdb records Illumina HiSeq 2500 as the sequencer. A second PCR of roughly 7 to 11 cycles was performed with a sample-barcoded 5' primer and a J-beta primer mix. TCRdb trimmed the raw reads at Q25, called clones with MiXCR and kept productive beta chains. Rows with one shared CDR3 protein collapse into an entry with the most common genes and DNA. In all, the sample holds approximately 800,000 distinct CDR3 sequences, and 58% of those were seen once. In total, the top ten clones hold around 22% of the sample. What was sequenced was blood. All receptors come from a man aged 25 to 45 in good health.

The chain combines TRBV4-2 with TRBJ2-4, with 10 bases aligning to TRBD1. Germline CDR1 LGHNA, CDR2 YNFKEQ. The CDR3 length is 15 residues. V was clipped by 0 bases and J by 8 bases; unmatched bases: 4. The DNA for the CDR3 is TGTGCCAGCAGCCAAGAGGGACAGGGGTTACACATTCAGTACTTC. Translated: CASSQEGQGLHIQYF.

The CDR3 sequence is CSVVSSSGANVLTF. Here the CDR3 DNA reads TGCAGCGTTGTGAGCAGCTCTGGGGCCAACGTCCTGACTTTC. The chain joins TRBV29-1 to TRBJ2-6; unclear D gene. This CDR3 region has 14 residues. Trimming removed 4 bases from V and 0 bases from J, with 7 bases in between. The germline CDR1 and CDR2 sequences are SQVTM and ANQGSEA.

CDR3 nucleotide sequence: TGCAGTGCGCGGGGACTAGCGGGAATAGCCAAAAACATTCAGTACTTC. Amino acid sequence: CSARGLAGIAKNIQYF. The chain employs TRBV20-1 and TRBJ2-4, with 13 bases that match TRBD2. J gave up 0 bases and V 6 bases, and 5 bases lay outside the gene matches. The CDR3 spans 16 residues. Germline CDR1 is DFQATT and CDR2 is SNEGSKA (reference sequence).

Turning to this clonotype: One junction end does not reproduce the germline sequence, and a read error may be involved. In nucleotides, the CDR3 is TGTGCCAGCAGTTTGGGACCGGGTGGCCACACCTTC. It encodes CASSLGPGGHTF. This chain uses TRBV12-3 or TRBV12-4 with TRBJ1-2, with a tentative D call TRBD1 (5 bases). This CDR3 region has 12 residues.

V usage is TRBV5-1 and J usage is TRBJ2-4; possibly TRBD2 for D (6 bases). The DNA end lines up better with TRBJ2-7; the J call may be wrong. The CDR3 has 15 residues. From germline, CDR1 is SGHRS and CDR2 YFSETQ. CDR3 sequence: CASSLVPGDQYEQYF. The CDR3 DNA is TGCGCCAGCAGCTTGGTACCGGGGGATCAATACGAGCAGTACTTC.

This chain connects TRBV11-1 to TRBJ2-3, with D perhaps matching TRBD2 (7 bases). Trimming took off 5 bases at V and 14 bases at J, with 23 bases between the two ends. The CDR3 totals 14 residues. CDR1 is SGHAT, CDR2 FQDESV, per germline (reference sequence). For the CDR3, the DNA is TGTGCCAGCAGCCCGGGGGCTAGAGCGGGATACGCGTATTTT. Protein: CASSPGARAGYAYF.

The rearrangement links TRBV6-2 or TRBV6-3 to TRBJ2-7, with D perhaps matching TRBD1 (6 bases). The CDR3 covers 15 residues. The ends were cut back, 5 bases at V and 3 bases at J, with 17 bases in the middle. Germline V gives CDR1 MNHEY, CDR2 SVGEGT. CDR3 in DNA: TGTGCCAGCAGTCCCCTGGACAGCGAATTCTACGAGCAGTACTTC. Translated: CASSPLDSEFYEQYF.

The rearrangement joins TRBV20-1 to TRBJ1-1, with a tentative D call TRBD1 (6 bases). CDR1 DFQATT and CDR2 SNEGSKA come from the germline V gene (reference sequence). Between the trimmed V and J ends, which lost 0 bases and 4 bases, there was a span of 18 bases. This CDR3 spans 16 amino acids. The CDR3 is CSAREGGGFDGTEAFF. CDR3 coding DNA: TGCAGTGCTAGAGAGGGGGGCGGCTTTGATGGCACTGAAGCTTTCTTT.

The rearrangement joins TRBV13 to TRBJ2-7; TRBD1 matches at 7 bases. CDR1 is PRHDT and CDR2 is FYEKMQ in the germline V gene (reference sequence). J was trimmed by 4 bases and V by 6 bases; bases with no gene match: 24. The CDR3 extends over 19 amino acids. The DNA of the CDR3 is TGTGCCAGCAGTCCTGGGGCCTTACGGACAGGCAGGGGAAGTTACGAGCAGTACTTC. This sequence encodes CASSPGALRTGRGSYEQYF.

The chain links TRBV4-2 to TRBJ2-1; D possibly corresponds to TRBD2 (5 bases). Per germline, CDR1 LGHNA and CDR2 YNFKEQ. V was trimmed by 0 bases and J by 4 bases, leaving 16 bases between them. There are 17 residues in the CDR3. The CDR3 nucleotides read TGTGCCAGCAGCCAAGATTCGAGGAGCGGAGCGTACAATGAGCAGTTCTTC. It yields the protein CASSQDSRSGAYNEQFF.